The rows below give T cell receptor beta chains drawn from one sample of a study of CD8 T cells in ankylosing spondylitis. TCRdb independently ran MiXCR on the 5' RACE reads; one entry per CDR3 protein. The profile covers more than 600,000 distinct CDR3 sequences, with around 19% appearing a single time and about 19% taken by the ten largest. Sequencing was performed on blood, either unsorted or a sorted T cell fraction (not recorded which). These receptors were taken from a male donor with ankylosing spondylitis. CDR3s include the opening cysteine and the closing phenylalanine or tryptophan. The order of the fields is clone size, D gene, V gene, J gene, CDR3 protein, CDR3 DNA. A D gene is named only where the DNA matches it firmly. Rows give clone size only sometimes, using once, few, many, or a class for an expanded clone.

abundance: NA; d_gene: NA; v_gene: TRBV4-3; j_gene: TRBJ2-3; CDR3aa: CASSQEARTDTQYF; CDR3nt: TGCGCCAGCAGCCAAGAAGCGCGCACAGATACGCAGTATTTT
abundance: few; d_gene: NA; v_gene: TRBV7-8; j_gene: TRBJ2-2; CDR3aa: CASSPYARVENTGELFF; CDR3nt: TGTGCCAGCAGCCCCTACGCCAGGGTGGAGAACACCGGGGAGCTGTTTTTT
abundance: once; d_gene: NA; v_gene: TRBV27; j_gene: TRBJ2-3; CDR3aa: CASTPLRAGTDTQYF; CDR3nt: TGTGCCAGCACCCCCTTGAGGGCTGGCACAGATACGCAGTATTTT
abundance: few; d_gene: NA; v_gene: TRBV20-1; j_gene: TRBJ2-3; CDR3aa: CSASGLAFLDTQYF; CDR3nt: TGCAGTGCTAGTGGTCTTGCTTTCCTGGATACGCAGTATTTT
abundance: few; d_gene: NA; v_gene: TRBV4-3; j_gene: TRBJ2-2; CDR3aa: CASSQDQGTLTGELFF; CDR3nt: TGCGCCAGCAGCCAAGATCAAGGCACCCTGACCGGGGAGCTGTTTTTT
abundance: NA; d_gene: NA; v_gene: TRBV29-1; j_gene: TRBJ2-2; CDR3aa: CSVEKLPNTGELFF; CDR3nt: TGCAGCGTTGAAAAGCTACCCAACACCGGGGAGCTGTTTTTT
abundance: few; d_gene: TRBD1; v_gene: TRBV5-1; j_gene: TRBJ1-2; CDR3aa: CASSTIPDRASGYTF; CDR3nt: TGCGCCAGCAGCACTATACCGGACAGGGCGAGTGGCTACACCTTC
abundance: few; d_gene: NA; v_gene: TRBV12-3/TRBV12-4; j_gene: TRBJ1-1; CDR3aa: CASSLAPSEAFF; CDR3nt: TGTGCCAGCAGTTTAGCTCCCTCTGAAGCTTTCTTT
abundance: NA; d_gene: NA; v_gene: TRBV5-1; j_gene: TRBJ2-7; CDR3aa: CASSPTRTSLLREQYF; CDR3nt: TGCGCCAGCAGCCCCACAAGAACTAGCCTCCTACGCGAGCAGTACTTC
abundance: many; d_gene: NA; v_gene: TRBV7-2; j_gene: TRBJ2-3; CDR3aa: CASSLYTDTQYF; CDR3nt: TGTGCCAGCAGCTTATACACAGATACGCAGTATTTT
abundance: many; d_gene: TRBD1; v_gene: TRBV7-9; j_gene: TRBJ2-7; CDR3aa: CASSPSGGYEQYF; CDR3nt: TGTGCCAGCAGCCCCTCAGGGGGCTACGAGCAGTACTTC
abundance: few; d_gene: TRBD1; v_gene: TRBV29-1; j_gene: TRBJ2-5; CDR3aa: CSGVDRGRETQYF; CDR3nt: TGCAGCGGGGTCGACAGGGGTCGGGAGACCCAGTACTTC
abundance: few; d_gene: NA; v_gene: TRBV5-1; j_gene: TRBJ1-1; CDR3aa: CASRISLTPTEAFF; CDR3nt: TGCGCCAGCAGGATATCTTTGACCCCCACTGAAGCTTTCTTT
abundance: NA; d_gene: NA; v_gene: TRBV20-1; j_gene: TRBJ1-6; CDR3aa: CSARPGLSSYNSPLHF; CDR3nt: TGCAGTGCTAGACCAGGACTGAGCTCCTATAATTCACCCCTCCACTTT
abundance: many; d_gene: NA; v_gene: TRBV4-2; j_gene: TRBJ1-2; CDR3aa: CASSQDGLAGYTF; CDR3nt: TGTGCCAGCAGCCAAGATGGCCTGGCGGGTTACACCTTC
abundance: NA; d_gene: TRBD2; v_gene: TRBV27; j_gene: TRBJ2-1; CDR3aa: CASSLGTTPYNEQFF; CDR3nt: TGTGCCAGCAGCCTGGGGACTACGCCCTACAATGAGCAGTTCTTC
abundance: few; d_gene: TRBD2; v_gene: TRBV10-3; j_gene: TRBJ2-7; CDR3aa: CAISESTSGGTESYEQYF; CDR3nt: TGTGCCATCAGTGAGTCTACTAGCGGGGGCACCGAATCCTACGAGCAGTACTTC
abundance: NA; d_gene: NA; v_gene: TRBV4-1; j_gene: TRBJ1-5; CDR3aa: CASSQERFHSNQPQHF; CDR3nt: TGCGCCAGCAGCCAAGAAAGGTTCCATAGCAATCAGCCCCAGCATTTT
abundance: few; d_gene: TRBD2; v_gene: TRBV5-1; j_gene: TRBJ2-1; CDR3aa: CASSLGTSSGNEQFF; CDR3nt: TGCGCCAGCAGCTTGGGGACTAGCTCCGGCAATGAGCAGTTCTTC
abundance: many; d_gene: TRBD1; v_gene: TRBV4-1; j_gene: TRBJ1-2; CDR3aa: CASSQRTGGDYGYTF; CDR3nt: TGCGCCAGCAGCCAACGGACAGGGGGCGACTATGGCTACACCTTC
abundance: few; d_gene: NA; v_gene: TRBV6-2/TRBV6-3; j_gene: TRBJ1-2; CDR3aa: CASSYPTVGYTF; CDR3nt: TGTGCCAGCAGTTATCCGACAGTTGGCTACACCTTC
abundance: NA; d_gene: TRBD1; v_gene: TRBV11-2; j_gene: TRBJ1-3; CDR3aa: CASRSTGVTIYF; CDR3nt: TGTGCCAGCAGGTCAACAGGGGTCACCATATATTTT
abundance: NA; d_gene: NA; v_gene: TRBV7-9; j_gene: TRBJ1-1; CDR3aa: CASSFWGRETEAFF; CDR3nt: TGTGCCAGCAGCTTCTGGGGGCGGGAGACTGAAGCTTTCTTT
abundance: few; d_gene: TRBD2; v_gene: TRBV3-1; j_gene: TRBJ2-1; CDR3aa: CASSRSQRGPVYNEQFF; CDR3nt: TGTGCCAGCAGCCGCAGTCAGCGGGGGCCTGTCTACAATGAGCAGTTCTTC
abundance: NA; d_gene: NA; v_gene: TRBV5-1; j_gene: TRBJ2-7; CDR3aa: CASSLVSHLYEQYF; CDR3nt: TGCGCCAGCAGCTTGGTGTCGCACCTTTACGAGCAGTACTTC
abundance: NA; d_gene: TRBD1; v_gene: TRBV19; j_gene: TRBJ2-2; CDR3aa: CASSIEGGRARTGELFF; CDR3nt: TGTGCCAGTAGTATAGAAGGGGGCAGGGCTCGGACCGGGGAGCTGTTTTTT
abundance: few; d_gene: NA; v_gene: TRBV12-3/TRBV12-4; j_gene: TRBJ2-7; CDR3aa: CASSSRQSSYEQYF; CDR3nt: TGTGCCAGCAGTTCGCGACAGAGCTCCTACGAGCAGTACTTC
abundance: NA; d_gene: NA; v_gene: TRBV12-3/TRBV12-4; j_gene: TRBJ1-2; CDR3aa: CASTRSGTINYGYTF; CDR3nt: TGTGCCAGCACCCGTTCCGGGACAATTAACTATGGCTACACCTTC
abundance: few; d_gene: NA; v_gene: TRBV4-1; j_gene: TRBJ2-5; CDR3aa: CASSQVFEGSETQYF; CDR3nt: TGCGCCAGCAGCCAAGTCTTTGAGGGGTCAGAGACCCAGTACTTC
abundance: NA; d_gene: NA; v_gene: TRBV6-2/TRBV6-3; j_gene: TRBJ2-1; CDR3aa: CASNLQGVGYNEQFF; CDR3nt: TGTGCCAGCAATCTACAGGGAGTGGGCTACAATGAGCAGTTCTTC
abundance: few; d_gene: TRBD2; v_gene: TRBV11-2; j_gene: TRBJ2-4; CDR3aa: CASSLGLAEALAKNIQYF; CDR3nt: TGTGCCAGCAGCTTAGGACTAGCGGAAGCTTTAGCCAAAAACATTCAGTACTTC
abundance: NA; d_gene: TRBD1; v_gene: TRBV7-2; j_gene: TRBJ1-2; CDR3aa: CASTSHQGVNGYTF; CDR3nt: TGTGCCAGCACCTCCCATCAGGGGGTCAATGGCTACACCTTC
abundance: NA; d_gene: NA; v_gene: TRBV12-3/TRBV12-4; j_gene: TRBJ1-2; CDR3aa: CASSPGSWANYGYTF; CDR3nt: TGTGCCAGCAGCCCCGGGAGTTGGGCTAACTATGGCTACACCTTC
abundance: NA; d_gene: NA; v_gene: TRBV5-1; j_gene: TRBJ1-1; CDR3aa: CASSLRGGLTEAFF; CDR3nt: TGCGCCAGCAGCTTGAGGGGTGGGCTAACTGAAGCTTTCTTT
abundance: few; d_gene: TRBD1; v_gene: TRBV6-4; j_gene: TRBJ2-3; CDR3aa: CASSSTDRGSTQYF; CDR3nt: TGTGCCAGCAGCAGCACGGACAGGGGGTCAACGCAGTATTTT
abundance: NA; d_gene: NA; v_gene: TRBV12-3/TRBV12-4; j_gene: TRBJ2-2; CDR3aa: CASSRGGDTGELFF; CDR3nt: TGTGCCAGCAGCCGAGGGGGGGACACCGGGGAGCTGTTTTTT
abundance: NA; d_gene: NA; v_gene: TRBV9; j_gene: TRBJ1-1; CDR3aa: CASSVAPGLAEAFF; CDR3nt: TGTGCCAGCAGCGTAGCTCCGGGGCTGGCTGAAGCTTTCTTT
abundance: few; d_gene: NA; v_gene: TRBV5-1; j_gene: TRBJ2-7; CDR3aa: CASSLAIAVGRYEQYF; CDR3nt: TGCGCCAGCAGCTTGGCTATCGCCGTTGGACGATACGAGCAGTACTTC
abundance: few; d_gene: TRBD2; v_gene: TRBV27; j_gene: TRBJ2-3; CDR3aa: CASSFRTRADTQYF; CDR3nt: TGTGCCAGCAGTTTCCGGACTAGAGCGGATACGCAGTATTTT
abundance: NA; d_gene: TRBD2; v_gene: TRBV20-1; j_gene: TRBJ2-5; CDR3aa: CSASGLAGVEETQYF; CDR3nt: TGCAGTGCTTCGGGACTAGCGGGAGTAGAGGAGACCCAGTACTTC
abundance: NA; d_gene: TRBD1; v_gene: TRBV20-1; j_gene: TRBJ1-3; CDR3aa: CSAPGQGRNTIYF; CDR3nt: TGCAGTGCTCCGGGACAGGGCCGGAACACCATATATTTT
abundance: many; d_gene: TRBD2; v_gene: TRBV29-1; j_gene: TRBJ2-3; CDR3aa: CSAGTSGSGDTQYF; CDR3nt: TGCAGCGCCGGGACTAGCGGGAGTGGAGATACGCAGTATTTT
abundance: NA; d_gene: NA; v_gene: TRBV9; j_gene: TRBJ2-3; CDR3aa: CASSVAYSRTLTDTQYF; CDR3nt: TGTGCCAGCAGCGTAGCGTACTCACGGACCCTCACAGATACGCAGTATTTT
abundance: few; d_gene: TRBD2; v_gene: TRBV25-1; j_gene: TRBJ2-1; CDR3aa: CASSETSGSFYNEQFF; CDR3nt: TGTGCCAGCAGTGAGACTAGCGGGAGTTTCTACAATGAGCAGTTCTTC